Sequencing of this T cell receptor (beta chain) was carried out in a study of blood T cell repertoires in COVID-19. Study overall: Spain, Italy and the United States supplied samples that represented acute and convalescent COVID-19.

Between the trimmed V and J ends, which lost 5 bases and 4 bases, there was a span of 14 bases. The CDR3 is made up of 15 amino acids. The germline V gene has CDR1 KGHSH and CDR2 LQKENI. Methods used by the authors: Quantification of nucleated cells was approximated via reference gene primer amplification. Generated by immunoSEQ multiplex PCR, the TCRdb table keeps only in-frame clones and is missing some. V, J and clone size reflect that table, while D and trimming were determined from the DNA. The sample contains 200,000 to 250,000 clones, 65% to 90% of which appear only once. The sample consisted of peripheral blood. The chain couples TRBV18 to TRBJ1-4; D might be TRBD1 (5 bases). This TCR came from a woman in her forties or fifties with acute or convalescent COVID-19. CDR3 loop: CASSSTGHLNEKLFF. The DNA for the CDR3 is TGTGCCAGCTCAAGTACAGGACATCTTAATGAAAAACTGTTTTTT.